This paragraph reports one T cell receptor (beta chain). Its specificity is not known. Some clones are missing from TCRdb's copy, which holds only in-frame ones; the method was immunoSEQ multiplex PCR. Of 20,000 or so clones listed, about 80% are singletons. The unexposed donors gave CD4+ T cells in about 2011-2019, prior to COVID-19. CD4+ T cells were isolated from the cells after about 11 days of culture. Testing used SARS-CoV-2 S/N and four cold-coronavirus spikes on unexposed-donor CD4+ T cells, cells permitting. This sample stems from a study of CD4 T cells in relation to SARS-CoV-2 and coronaviruses. The CDR3 length is 20 residues. Germline trimming cut 7 bases from V and 4 bases from J; bases unmatched to any gene: 15. Germline lookup yields CDR1 SNHLY and CDR2 FYNNEI.

The sequence was obtained from a human donor in good health. The chain couples TRBV2 to TRBJ2-2; TRBD2 agrees at 16 bases. The sample taken for sequencing was CD4+ T cells from PBMCs, cultured in vitro. The CDR3 loop reads CASTVPGLAGGFVGTGELFF. The CDR3 DNA reads as TGTGCCAGCACCGTCCCGGGACTAGCGGGAGGGTTCGTTGGCACCGGGGAGCTGTTTTTT.